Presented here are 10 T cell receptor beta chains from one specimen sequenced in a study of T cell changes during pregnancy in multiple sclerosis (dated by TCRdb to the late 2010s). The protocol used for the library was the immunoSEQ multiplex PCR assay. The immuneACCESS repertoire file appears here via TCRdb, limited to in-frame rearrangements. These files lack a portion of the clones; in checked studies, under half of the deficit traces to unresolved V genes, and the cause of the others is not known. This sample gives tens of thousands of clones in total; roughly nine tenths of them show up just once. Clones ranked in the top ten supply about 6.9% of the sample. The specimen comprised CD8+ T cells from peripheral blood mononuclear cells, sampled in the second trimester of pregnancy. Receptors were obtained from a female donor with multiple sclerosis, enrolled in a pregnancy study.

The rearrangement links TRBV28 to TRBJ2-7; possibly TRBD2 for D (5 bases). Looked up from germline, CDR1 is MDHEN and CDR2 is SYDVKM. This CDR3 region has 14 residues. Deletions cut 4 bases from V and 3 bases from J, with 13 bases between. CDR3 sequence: CASSWRNRNYEQYF. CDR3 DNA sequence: TGTGCCAGCAGTTGGAGGAACAGAAACTACGAGCAGTACTTC. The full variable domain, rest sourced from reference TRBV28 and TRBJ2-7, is DVKVTQSSRYLVKRTGEKVFLECVQDMDHENMFWYRQDPGLGLRLIYFSYDVKMKEKGDIPEGYSVSREKKERFSLILESASTNQTSMYLCASSWRNRNYEQYFGPGTRLTVT.

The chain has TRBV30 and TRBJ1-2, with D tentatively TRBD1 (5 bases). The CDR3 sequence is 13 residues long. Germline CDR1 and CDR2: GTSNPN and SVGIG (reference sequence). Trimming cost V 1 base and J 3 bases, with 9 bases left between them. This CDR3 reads CAWSEQGDYGYTF. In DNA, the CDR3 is TGTGCCTGGAGTGAGCAGGGTGACTATGGCTACACCTTC.

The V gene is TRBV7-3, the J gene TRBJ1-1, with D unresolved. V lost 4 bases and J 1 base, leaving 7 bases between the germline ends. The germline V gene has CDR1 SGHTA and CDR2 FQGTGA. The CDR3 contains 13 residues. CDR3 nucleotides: TGTGCCAGCAGCTCACACAGGAACACTGAAGCTTTCTTT. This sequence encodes CASSSHRNTEAFF.

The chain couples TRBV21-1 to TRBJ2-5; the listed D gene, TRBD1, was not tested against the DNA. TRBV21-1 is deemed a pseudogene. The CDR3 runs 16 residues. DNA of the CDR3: TGTGCCAGCAGCAAAGTTAATAGCAGGGGGCAAGAGACCCAGTACTTC. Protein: CASSKVNSRGQETQYF.

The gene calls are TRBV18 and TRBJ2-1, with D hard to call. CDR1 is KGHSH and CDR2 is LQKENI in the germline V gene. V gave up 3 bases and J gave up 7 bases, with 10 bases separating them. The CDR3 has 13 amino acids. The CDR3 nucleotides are TGTGCCAGCTCACCTCCGACTGAGAATGAGCAGTTCTTC. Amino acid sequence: CASSPPTENEQFF.

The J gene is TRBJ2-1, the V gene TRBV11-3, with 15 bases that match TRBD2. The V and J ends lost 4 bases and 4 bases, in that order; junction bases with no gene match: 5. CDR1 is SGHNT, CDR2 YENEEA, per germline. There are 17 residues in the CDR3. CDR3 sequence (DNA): TGTGCCAGCAGCTCCCGGACTAGCGGGGGGGGTTACAATGAGCAGTTCTTC. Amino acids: CASSSRTSGGGYNEQFF.

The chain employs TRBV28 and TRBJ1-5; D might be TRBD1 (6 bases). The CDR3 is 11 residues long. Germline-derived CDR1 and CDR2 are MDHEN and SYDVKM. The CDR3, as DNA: TGTGCTTCGGACAGTGGTCAGCCCCAGCATTTT. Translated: CASDSGQPQHF.

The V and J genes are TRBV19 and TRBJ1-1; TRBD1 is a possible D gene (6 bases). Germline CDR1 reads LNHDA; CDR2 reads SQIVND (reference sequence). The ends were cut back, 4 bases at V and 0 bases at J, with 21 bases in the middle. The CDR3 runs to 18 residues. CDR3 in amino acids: CASSRTRTEPTLNTEAFF. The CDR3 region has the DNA TGTGCCAGTAGTAGAACCAGGACAGAACCAACGTTGAACACTGAAGCTTTCTTT.

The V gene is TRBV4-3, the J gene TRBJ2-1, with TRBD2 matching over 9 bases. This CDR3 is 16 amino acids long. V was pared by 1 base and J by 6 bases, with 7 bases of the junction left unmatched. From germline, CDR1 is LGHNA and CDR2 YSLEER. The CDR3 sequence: CASSQVAAGGFNEQFF. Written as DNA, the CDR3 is TGCGCCAGCAGCCAAGTTGCCGCGGGGGGGTTCAATGAGCAGTTCTTC.

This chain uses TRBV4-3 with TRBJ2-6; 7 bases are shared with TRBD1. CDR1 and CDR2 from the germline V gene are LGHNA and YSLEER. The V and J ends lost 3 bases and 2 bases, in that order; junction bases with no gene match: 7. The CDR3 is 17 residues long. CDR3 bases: TGCGCCAGCAGCCATTACAAAGGGGGCGCTGGGGCCAACGTCCTGACTTTC. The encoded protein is CASSHYKGGAGANVLTF.